The next 24 T cell receptor beta chains were all read from a single sample in a study of identical twins (dated by TCRdb to 2016 to 2017). Libraries were built with 5' RACE. This sample was sequenced with an Illumina HiSeq 2000. Using fastp trimming at Q25 and MiXCR clonotype assembly, TCRdb reanalyzed the public sequencing data and kept in-frame beta chains. Under each unique CDR3 protein, matching rows form one entry showing the most common genes and DNA. Across this sample there are 700,000 to 950,000 distinct CDR3 sequences, with 9% to 15% seen only once. Around 1.6% of the sample is taken by the ten largest. These data were likewise used in another study, on yellow fever vaccine responses in identical twins.

The material sequenced was PBMCs. The receptors stem from a young woman in good health.

This clonotype has just a few counts. The genes are TRBV12-3 or TRBV12-4 and TRBJ2-2; D possibly corresponds to TRBD2 (6 bases). With 7 bases removed from V and 5 bases from J, the gap between germline ends came to 23 bases. The CDR3 contains 17 residues. The CDR3 here is CASTPFRRAQGTGELFF. In nucleotides, the CDR3 is TGTGCCAGCACCCCCTTCCGGAGGGCCCAGGGAACCGGGGAGCTGTTTTTT.

Worth noting for this clonotype: A much bigger clone sits one base away, suggesting this may be a read error. The gene calls are TRBV12-3 or TRBV12-4 and TRBJ2-2, with D hard to call. The CDR3 totals 17 residues. V gave up 10 bases and J gave up 7 bases, with 28 bases separating them. This CDR3 is CATHWGYTEEVNGELFF. CDR3 DNA sequence: TGTGCCACCCACTGGGGATACACAGAAGAAGTGAACGGGGAGCTGTTTTTT.

This sequence joins TRBV12-3 or TRBV12-4 and TRBJ2-1; D remains unclear. The CDR3 totals 12 residues. The V gene lost 5 bases and the J gene lost 9 bases, with 11 bases spanning the gap. The CDR3, as DNA: TGTGCCAGCAGTGCAAAAGGATTTGAGCAGTTCTTC. Translating gives CASSAKGFEQFF.

The chain joins TRBV15 to TRBJ2-2; D is undetermined. Germline V CDR1 and CDR2: LNHNV, YYDKDF (reference sequence). This CDR3 has 15 amino acids. Trimming stripped 0 bases from V and 5 bases from J, with 10 bases between. CDR3 nucleotide sequence: TGTGCCACCAGCAGAGAACAGACAACTACCGGGGAGCTGTTTTTT. This sequence encodes CATSREQTTTGELFF. Full variable domain (rest looked up from reference TRBV15 and TRBJ2-2): DAMVIQNPRYQVTQFGKPVTLSCSQTLNHNVMYWYQQKSSQAPKLLFHYYDKDFNNEADTPDNFQSRRPNTSFCFLDIRSPGLGDTAMYLCATSREQTTTGELFFGEGSRLTVL.

The rearrangement links TRBV7-2 to TRBJ1-4; D might be TRBD1 (5 bases). This CDR3 contains 15 residues. Trimming removed 6 bases at V and 5 bases at J, with 16 bases between. Germline CDR1 is SGHTA and CDR2 is FQGNSA. CDR3 DNA: TGTGCCAGCAGGGGAGGAGGGGCTGGAAATGAAAAACTGTTTTTT. Translating gives CASRGGGAGNEKLFF. Full variable domain (outside the CDR3, taken from reference TRBV7-2 and TRBJ1-4): GAGVSQSPSNKVTEKGKDVELRCDPISGHTALYWYRQSLGQGLEFLIYFQGNSAPDKSGLPSDRFSAERTGGSVSTLTIQRTQQEDSAVYLCASRGGGAGNEKLFFGSGTQLSVL.

This clonotype turned up a few times. The V and J genes are TRBV28 and TRBJ2-3; TRBD2 matches 7 bases. The ends lost 6 bases at V and 0 bases at J; junction bases unmatched: 6. CDR1 is MDHEN and CDR2 is SYDVKM in the germline V gene. This CDR3 contains 15 residues. The CDR3 is CASSSGDTSTDTQYF. CDR3 coding DNA: TGTGCCAGCAGCAGCGGGGATACTAGCACAGATACGCAGTATTTT.

This clonotype was seen a handful of times. The chain uses TRBV12-3 or TRBV12-4 and TRBJ2-7; 8 positions agree with TRBD2. V shed 5 bases, J shed 0 bases, and the junction held 9 bases outside the gene matches. CDR3 length: 16 amino acids. The CDR3: CASSSAAGGASYEQYF. Written as DNA, the CDR3 is TGTGCCAGCAGTAGCGCCGCGGGAGGCGCCTCCTACGAGCAGTACTTC.

This clonotype has a handful of counts. The V call is TRBV11-1, the J call TRBJ1-1; D perhaps matches TRBD1 (5 bases). V was shortened by 4 bases and J by 7 bases, with 13 bases between the two germline ends. Germline lookup yields CDR1 SGHAT and CDR2 FQDESV (reference sequence). CDR3 length: 13 amino acids. Here the CDR3 reads CASSSQGRGEAFF. The CDR3 DNA is TGTGCCAGCAGCTCGCAGGGTCGAGGTGAAGCTTTCTTT.

The gene calls are TRBV7-9 and TRBJ1-1; D gene ambiguous. The V and J ends lost 6 bases and 0 bases respectively, with 14 bases between them. The CDR3 runs 15 residues. Germline V gene sequence: CDR1 SEHNR, CDR2 FQNEAQ (reference sequence). The CDR3 loop is CASRSPTLLNTEAFF. In nucleotides, the CDR3 is TGTGCCAGCAGATCTCCCACCCTCCTGAACACTGAAGCTTTCTTT.

The rearrangement joins TRBV5-5 to TRBJ1-2; D gene uncertain. CDR3 length: 16 residues. From germline, CDR1 is SGHKS and CDR2 YYEKEE (reference sequence). The V gene lost 0 bases and the J gene lost 4 bases, with 16 bases spanning the gap. The CDR3 sequence is CASSLVSGLDRYGYTF. The CDR3 DNA reads as TGTGCCAGCAGCTTGGTCTCCGGGCTAGACCGCTATGGCTACACCTTC. Drawing the rest from reference TRBV5-5 and TRBJ1-2, the complete variable domain is DAGVTQSPTHLIKTRGQQVTLRCSPISGHKSVSWYQQVLGQGPQFIFQYYEKEERGRGNFPDRFSARQFPNYSSELNVNALLLGDSALYLCASSLVSGLDRYGYTFGSGTRLTVV.

V usage is TRBV2 and J usage is TRBJ1-2, with a possible D match to TRBD1 (6 bases). CDR1 is SNHLY, CDR2 FYNNEI, per germline. The CDR3 extends over 14 amino acids. The V gene lost 6 bases and the J gene lost 4 bases, with 15 bases spanning the gap. The DNA for the CDR3 is TGTGCCAGCAGCCTGATAACAGGGAGCTATGGCTACACCTTC. This encodes CASSLITGSYGYTF.

The chain joins TRBV7-2 to TRBJ2-5; D not resolved. Trimming stripped 1 base from V and 11 bases from J, with 11 bases between. CDR1 and CDR2 from the germline V gene are SGHTA and FQGNSA. The CDR3 runs 12 residues. The DNA for the CDR3 is TGTGCCAGCAGCTTAGAGGCGCTTGATCAGTACTTC. Translated: CASSLEALDQYF.

This clonotype was picked up a small number of times. The rearrangement joins TRBV18 to TRBJ1-2, with 9 bases matching TRBD1. CDR3 length: 16 residues. J lost 5 bases, V lost 1 base, and 8 bases had no gene match. In germline, CDR1 is KGHSH, CDR2 LQKENI. Written as DNA, the CDR3 is TGTGCCAGCTCACCACGGACAGGGGACGACGGTTATGGCTACACCTTC. It yields the protein CASSPRTGDDGYGYTF.

The chain recombines TRBV19 with TRBJ2-7, with TRBD1 as a possible D gene (7 bases). Trimming cost V 0 bases and J 5 bases, with 17 bases left between them. The CDR3 contains 16 residues. Germline values: CDR1 LNHDA, CDR2 SQIVND (reference sequence). The CDR3 sequence is CASSIDSGGRVNEQYF. The CDR3 nucleotides are TGTGCCAGTAGTATAGATTCAGGGGGGCGCGTCAACGAGCAGTACTTC. The whole variable domain, remainder taken from reference TRBV19 and TRBJ2-7, is DGGITQSPKYLFRKEGQNVTLSCEQNLNHDAMYWYRQDPGQGLRLIYYSQIVNDFQKGDIAEGYSVSREKKESFPLTVTSAQKNPTAFYLCASSIDSGGRVNEQYFGPGTRLTVT.

This clonotype was seen a few times. The V and J genes are TRBV2 and TRBJ2-2, with 10 bases fitting TRBD1. The V and J ends lost 10 bases and 3 bases, in that order; junction bases with no gene match: 11. In germline, CDR1 is SNHLY, CDR2 FYNNEI. The CDR3 sequence is 16 residues long. CDR3 coding DNA: TGTGCCACAAGAGGGGACAGGGGTATGGACACCGGGGAGCTGTTTTTT. Its protein is CATRGDRGMDTGELFF.

This clonotype was recorded at least ten times. The chain couples TRBV28 to TRBJ2-3; TRBD2 aligns across 7 bases. This CDR3 has 15 amino acids. V dropped 5 bases and J dropped 4; count of bases not matched to a gene: 9. Per the germline V gene, CDR1 is MDHEN and CDR2 is SYDVKM. The CDR3 DNA reads TGTGCCAGCAGTCCTACCACGACTAGCCCAGATACGCAGTATTTT. This gives the protein CASSPTTTSPDTQYF. The variable domain in full, with the rest retrieved from reference TRBV28 and TRBJ2-3, is DVKVTQSSRYLVKRTGEKVFLECVQDMDHENMFWYRQDPGLGLRLIYFSYDVKMKEKGDIPEGYSVSREKKERFSLILESASTNQTSMYLCASSPTTTSPDTQYFGPGTRLTVL.

This clonotype was found a few times. This chain connects TRBV5-1 to TRBJ2-1; D uncertain. The germline V gene has CDR1 SGHRS and CDR2 YFSETQ. The length of the CDR3 is 15 residues. Deletions cut 0 bases from V and 10 bases from J, with 17 bases between. For the CDR3, the DNA is TGCGCCAGCAGCTTGGATCCGGGTATGGGTCTGGAGCAGTTCTTC. Translated, it gives CASSLDPGMGLEQFF.

This clonotype was counted between two and nine times. The V and J genes are TRBV7-9 and TRBJ2-7; 8 nucleotides match TRBD2. Germline CDR1 SEHNR, CDR2 FQNEAQ (reference sequence). The CDR3 contains 15 residues. J lost 3 bases, V lost 4 bases, and 8 bases had no gene match. Here the CDR3 reads CASSSRAGAGYEQYF. CDR3 bases: TGTGCCAGCAGCTCACGAGCGGGAGCGGGCTACGAGCAGTACTTC.

The rearrangement links TRBV21-1 to TRBJ2-1; the listed D gene, TRBD1, was not tested against the DNA. TRBV21-1 is given as a pseudogene. CDR3 length equals 15 residues. The CDR3: CANPKGGHTYNEQFF. In nucleotides, the CDR3 is TGTGCCAACCCGAAAGGGGGTCATACCTACAATGAGCAGTTCTTC.

This clonotype was seen only a few times. V is TRBV28 and J is TRBJ1-3; a weak D match, TRBD1 (5 bases). The CDR3 covers 14 residues. Germline lookup yields CDR1 MDHEN and CDR2 SYDVKM. With 2 bases removed from V and 3 bases from J, the gap between germline ends came to 8 bases. CDR3 region: CASSLQGGGNTIYF. The CDR3 bases are TGTGCCAGCAGTTTACAGGGAGGTGGAAACACCATATATTTT.

The rearrangement joins TRBV19 to TRBJ2-7; 8 bases are shared with TRBD1. This CDR3 contains 15 residues. The germline V gene encodes CDR1 LNHDA and CDR2 SQIVND (reference sequence). After removal of 3 bases from V and 2 bases from J, the junction contained 6 bases not matched to a gene. DNA for the CDR3: TGTGCCAGTAGTATCCCCGGGACAGGAACCTACGAGCAGTACTTC. Translating gives CASSIPGTGTYEQYF.

The rearrangement joins TRBV28 to TRBJ1-3; D remains unclear. The CDR3 consists of 16 residues. The germline V gene encodes CDR1 MDHEN and CDR2 SYDVKM. The V and J ends lost 5 bases and 0 bases respectively, with 14 bases between them. CDR3 amino acids: CASSRGPNSSGNTIYF. CDR3 sequence (DNA): TGTGCCAGCAGTCGAGGACCAAACTCCTCTGGAAACACCATATATTTT.

V and J are TRBV6-5 and TRBJ2-1, with 9 bases matching TRBD2. J was trimmed by 8 bases and V by 0 bases; bases with no gene match: 5. Germline CDR1 MNHEY, CDR2 SVGAGI. CDR3 length: 15 amino acids. The CDR3 sequence: CASSYSSGRPDEQFF. As DNA, the CDR3 is TGTGCCAGCAGTTACTCTAGCGGGAGACCCGATGAGCAGTTCTTC.

This rearrangement joins TRBV20-1 to TRBJ2-1; D ambiguous. From germline, CDR1 is DFQATT and CDR2 SNEGSKA (reference sequence). There are 12 residues in the CDR3. V gave up 5 bases and J gave up 8 bases, with 13 bases separating them. The CDR3 here is CSAVSLGDEQFF. CDR3 bases: TGCAGTGCTGTGAGTCTTGGAGATGAGCAGTTCTTC.